In its sample, the clone carrying this T cell receptor beta chain was seen many times. No antigen is known for it. These data are taken from a study of early T cells in non-severe SARS-CoV-2 infection. As for the study in general: Sequencing targeted bulk RNA from unsorted whole blood, leaving chains unpaired.

The study, taken as a whole, reports: VDJdb-based annotation leaned toward anti-spike CD8 responses and missed private and CD4 specificities.

There are 16 residues in the CDR3. J gave up 8 bases and V 2 bases, and 8 bases lay outside the gene matches. In germline, CDR1 is KGHDR, CDR2 SFDVKD. In the library, individual cDNA molecules carried attached unique molecular identifiers. Via MiXCR, TCRdb re-called the 5' RACE reads, giving one row per CDR3 protein. Here the sample spans fewer than 100,000 distinct CDR3 sequences, 5% to 6.5% being singletons. This TCR came from an adult who was a healthcare worker with PCR-confirmed SARS-CoV-2 infection or an uninfected control (not recorded which). The gene calls are TRBV24-1 and TRBJ2-1; 10 bases map to TRBD1. Specimen: whole blood. The CDR3, as DNA: TGTGCCACCAGTGATTCGAGACAGGGGGCAAACGATGAGCAGTTCTTC. Its translation is CATSDSRQGANDEQFF.